In its sample, the clone carrying this T cell receptor beta chain was seen a few times. This sample is part of a study of blood T cell repertoires in COVID-19. Study overall: Samples taken during acute and convalescent COVID-19 were collected in the United States, Italy and Spain. T cells, B-cell-depleted T cells, or PBMCs supplied cDNA or gDNA.

The CDR3 spans 14 residues. CDR1 is SNHLY, CDR2 FYNNEI, per germline. J lost 1 base, V lost 6 bases, and 1 base had no gene match. Profiled with immunoSEQ multiplex PCR; TCRdb holds only in-frame clones, not every one. The data contain 210,000 or so clones, about nine tenths of them singletons. The receptor was isolated from a man aged 35 to 55 with acute or convalescent COVID-19. The chain uses TRBV2 and TRBJ1-5, with TRBD1 matching 9 bases. The sample taken for sequencing was peripheral blood. The DNA for the CDR3 is TGTGCCAGCAGCGGGACAGGGAGCAATCAGCCCCAGCATTTT. It specifies CASSGTGSNQPQHF.